These 12 T cell receptor beta chains came from one sample sequenced in a study of T cell responses to AZD1222 COVID-19 vaccine. Sequencing used immunoSEQ multiplex PCR; TCRdb keeps in-frame clones, though not all of them. The sample shows 92,000 or so clones, 90% of them seen only once. Sequencing used peripheral blood, obtained on day 0 of AZD1222 vaccination. Source of these receptors: an adult in good health.

This sequence joins TRBV28 and TRBJ1-2, with 9 positions matching TRBD1. The germline V gene has CDR1 MDHEN and CDR2 SYDVKM. The CDR3 length is 14 residues. V lost 2 bases, J lost 7 bases, and 5 bases stayed unmatched. The CDR3 region is CASSLTTGGLGYTF. The CDR3 DNA reads as TGTGCCAGCAGTTTAACGACAGGGGGTCTTGGCTACACCTTC.

This clone was seen only a few times. V usage is TRBV9 and J usage is TRBJ2-3; 8 bases match TRBD2. CDR1 SGDLS and CDR2 YYNGEE come from the germline V gene. The CDR3 is 16 amino acids. J gave up 1 base and V 4 bases, and 8 bases lay outside the gene matches. CDR3 sequence (DNA): TGTGCCAGCAGCTTTCAAGCGGGAGCCGGCACAGATACGCAGTATTTT. This translates into CASSFQAGAGTDTQYF.

The genes are TRBV9 and TRBJ2-7, with 10 bases identical to TRBD2. The V gene end was trimmed by 0 bases and the J gene end by 7 bases; junction bases not matched to a gene: 4. The CDR3 covers 14 residues. Germline CDR1 reads SGDLS; CDR2 reads YYNGEE. CDR3 residues: CASSVGLAGEEQYF. The CDR3 region has the DNA TGTGCCAGCAGCGTAGGGCTAGCGGGAGAAGAGCAGTACTTC.

This clone was observed a few times. The chain recombines TRBV28 with TRBJ2-7, with 7 positions matching TRBD2. The CDR3 totals 14 residues. V dropped 10 bases and J dropped 2; count of bases not matched to a gene: 11. Germline-derived CDR1 and CDR2 are MDHEN and SYDVKM. CDR3 in amino acids: CATRRKGRAYEQYF. CDR3 nucleotides: TGTGCCACCCGAAGAAAGGGGAGGGCCTACGAGCAGTACTTC.

The chain has TRBV6-6 and TRBJ2-7, with 7 bases fitting TRBD1. The CDR3 is 15 residues long. Germline CDR1 and CDR2: MNHNY and SVGAGI (reference sequence). With 5 bases clipped from V and 5 bases from J, the junction kept 12 bases outside the gene matches. Written as DNA, the CDR3 is TGTGCCAGCAGTGGGAGACAGGGAGTGACCCACGAGCAGTACTTC. Encoded protein: CASSGRQGVTHEQYF.

The chain joins TRBV28 to TRBJ1-2; D remains unclear. The CDR3 length is 12 residues. Germline V gives CDR1 MDHEN, CDR2 SYDVKM. Trimming pared 2 bases from V and 7 bases from J, leaving 8 bases between. The DNA of the CDR3 is TGTGCCAGCAGTTTAAGCCGGAGTGGCTACACCTTC. It encodes CASSLSRSGYTF.

The chain combines TRBV4-3 with TRBJ2-5; 8 nucleotides agree with TRBD1. CDR1 and CDR2 (germline): LGHNA, YSLEER. CDR3 size: 14 residues. J lost 5 bases, V lost 8 bases, and 10 bases had no gene match. This CDR3 is CASSAGGAGETQYF. The CDR3 DNA reads as TGCGCCAGCTCCGCAGGGGGCGCTGGGGAGACCCAGTACTTC.

The chain recombines TRBV28 with TRBJ2-3; D gene uncertain. This CDR3 region has 16 residues. CDR1 and CDR2 (germline): MDHEN, SYDVKM. V lost 4 bases to trimming and J lost 4 bases, with 18 bases between them. The CDR3 sequence: CASSSPSRIQADTQYF. CDR3 sequence (DNA): TGTGCCAGCAGTTCCCCCTCTCGCATTCAGGCAGATACGCAGTATTTT.

The V call is TRBV12-3 or TRBV12-4, the J call TRBJ1-1; D not resolved. The V end was cut by 3 bases, the J end by 1 base, with 6 bases between. CDR3 length equals 13 residues. The CDR3 here is CASSFAENTEAFF. Here the CDR3 DNA reads TGTGCCAGCAGTTTTGCGGAGAACACTGAAGCTTTCTTT.

The genes are TRBV5-1 and TRBJ1-1; 7 bases match TRBD1. Germline CDR1 reads SGHRS; CDR2 reads YFSETQ. The CDR3 length is 14 residues. Unmatched junction bases numbered 4, after V lost 4 bases and J lost 1 base. CDR3 DNA sequence: TGCGCCAGCAGCCCACGGACAGGGAACACTGAAGCTTTCTTT. It yields the protein CASSPRTGNTEAFF. The whole variable domain, remainder taken from reference TRBV5-1 and TRBJ1-1, is KAGVTQTPRYLIKTRGQQVTLSCSPISGHRSVSWYQQTPGQGLQFLFEYFSETQRNKGNFPGRFSGRQFSNSRSEMNVSTLELGDSALYLCASSPRTGNTEAFFGQGTRLTVV.

This rearrangement joins TRBV4-1 to TRBJ2-7; D unclear. The CDR3 runs to 13 residues. Germline CDR1 is MGHRA and CDR2 is YSYEKL. V was trimmed by 2 bases and J by 6 bases, leaving 11 bases between them. In DNA form, the CDR3 reads TGCGCCAGCAGCCAAAGTCAGGCGCGCGAGCAGTACTTC. Protein sequence: CASSQSQAREQYF.

This chain links TRBV2 with TRBJ2-3; TRBD2 agrees at 7 bases. Germline loops: CDR1 SNHLY, CDR2 FYNNEI. Germline trimming cut 8 bases from V and 4 bases from J; bases unmatched to any gene: 12. The CDR3 is made up of 15 amino acids. For the CDR3, the DNA is TGTGCCAGCCGCCGGGAGCGGGACGTACCAGATACGCAGTATTTT. The encoded protein is CASRRERDVPDTQYF.